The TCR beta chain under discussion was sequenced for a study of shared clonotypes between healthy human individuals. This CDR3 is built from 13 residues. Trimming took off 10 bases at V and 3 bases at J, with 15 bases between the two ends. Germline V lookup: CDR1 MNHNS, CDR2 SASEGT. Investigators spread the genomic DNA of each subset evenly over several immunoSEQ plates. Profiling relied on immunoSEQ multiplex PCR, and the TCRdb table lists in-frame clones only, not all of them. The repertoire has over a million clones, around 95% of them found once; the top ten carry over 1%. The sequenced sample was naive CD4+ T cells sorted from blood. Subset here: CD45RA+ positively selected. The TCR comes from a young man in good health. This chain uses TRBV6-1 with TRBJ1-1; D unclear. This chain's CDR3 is CATSTLRDTEAFF. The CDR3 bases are TGTGCCACTTCGACACTACGGGACACTGAAGCTTTCTTT.